This is a list of T cell receptor beta chains from one sample in a study of response to subunit inactivated influenza vaccine. MiXCR, run by TCRdb on the RT-PCR reads, gives a single entry per CDR3 protein. The sample yields under 950,000 distinct CDR3 sequences, approximately 21% seen once. Here the sequenced sample was PBMCs from blood, taken roughly 5 days after vaccination. The receptor set was obtained from a man aged 50 or older who received an inactivated influenza vaccine. Both conserved end residues are part of each CDR3. A D gene is named only where the DNA matches it firmly. A row's size may be missing; if present it is once, few, many or a size class.

NA	NA	TRBV12-3/TRBV12-4	TRBJ1-1	TGTGCCAGCAGTTCCGGGGCGGAGAACACTGAAGCTTTCTTT	CASSSGAENTEAFF
NA	TRBD1	TRBV20-1	TRBJ1-2	TGCAGTGCTAGAGCGGACAGGGTGGACTATGGCTACACCTTC	CSARADRVDYGYTF
few	TRBD2	TRBV11-1	TRBJ2-1	TGTGCCAGCAGCGGGGGACTAGCGGATGAGCAGTTCTTC	CASSGGLADEQFF
NA	NA	TRBV2	TRBJ2-2	TGTGCCACTCCTCTGAGGCGGGAGAACACCGGGGAGCTGTTTTTT	CATPLRRENTGELFF
NA	NA	TRBV12-3/TRBV12-4	TRBJ1-6	TGTGCCAGCAGTTTCGAAACCTACAGGGACTCACCCCTCCACTTT	CASSFETYRDSPLHF
NA	TRBD2	TRBV10-3	TRBJ2-7	TGTGCCATCAGTGAGACATCCGGGACTAGCGGGAGGGCCTACGAGCAGTACTTC	CAISETSGTSGRAYEQYF
few	NA	TRBV4-3	TRBJ2-5	TGCGCCAGCAGCCAAGAAGTAGCCGAGACCCAGTACTTC	CASSQEVAETQYF
few	TRBD1	TRBV15	TRBJ2-7	TGTGCCACCAGCAGCCTAGGACAGGTCAACTCCTACGAGCAGTACTTC	CATSSLGQVNSYEQYF
few	NA	TRBV14	TRBJ2-2	TGTGCCAGCAGCCAAGGATTTGCTCTCACCGGGGAGCTGTTTTTT	CASSQGFALTGELFF
NA	NA	TRBV5-1	TRBJ2-2	TGCGCCAGCCGAAACAGGGAGTGGTCCACCGGGGAGCTGTTTTTT	CASRNREWSTGELFF
few	NA	TRBV7-9	TRBJ2-1	TGTGCCAGCAGCTTAGGCTCGACAGTCAATGAGCAGTTCTTC	CASSLGSTVNEQFF
NA	NA	TRBV5-6	TRBJ2-1	TGTGCCAGCAGCTTGGGAACCGGGACATTAGGGAATGAGCAGTTCTTC	CASSLGTGTLGNEQFF
NA	NA	TRBV5-5	TRBJ2-2	TGTGCCAGCAAAAGAGTTCTGACCTCGAACACCGGGGAGCTGTTTTTT	CASKRVLTSNTGELFF
few	TRBD2	TRBV4-1	TRBJ2-3	TGCGCCAGCAGCCAAAATGCGGGGGGGAACACAGATACGCAGTATTTT	CASSQNAGGNTDTQYF
NA	NA	TRBV7-2	TRBJ2-3	TGTGCCAGCAGCTTAAGGCCGGGAGATACGCAGTATTTT	CASSLRPGDTQYF
NA	NA	TRBV5-1	TRBJ1-1	TGCGCCAGCAGCGATCAACCAGGGAACACTGAAGCTTTCTTT	CASSDQPGNTEAFF
few	NA	TRBV27	TRBJ2-7	TGTGCCAGCAGTTTCGGCAGGGCTTATGCGGGGTACGAGCAGTACTTC	CASSFGRAYAGYEQYF
few	NA	TRBV6-2/TRBV6-3	TRBJ2-7	TGTGCCAGCAGACAGCCCAGCGGGTTGCAGTACTTC	CASRQPSGLQYF
few	NA	TRBV28	TRBJ2-1	TGTGCCAGCAGTTTACCCCAGATAGTGTTCTTC	CASSLPQIVFF
few	TRBD1	TRBV12-3/TRBV12-4	TRBJ1-1	TGTGCCAGCAGTTTAGCGAGGACACACACAGGGGGGGCTTTCTTT	CASSLARTHTGGAFF
many	NA	TRBV4-3	TRBJ2-2	TGCGCCAGCAGCCAAGCAACCTACAGGGACAACACCGGGGAGCTGTTTTTT	CASSQATYRDNTGELFF
NA	NA	TRBV7-9	TRBJ1-2	TGTGCCAGCAGCTTCGACAGTGGCTATGGCTACACCTTC	CASSFDSGYGYTF
NA	NA	TRBV5-1	TRBJ2-7	TGCGCCAGCAGCTTGGTGGGCCAACAGCTGAACGAGCAGTACTTC	CASSLVGQQLNEQYF
NA	NA	TRBV5-1	TRBJ1-6	TGCGCCAGCAGCTTGGAGGAGGAATCACCCCTCCACTTT	CASSLEEESPLHF
few	TRBD2	TRBV20-1	TRBJ2-1	TGCAGTTATATCATCCCGGGACTAGCATCCAATGAGCAGTTCTTC	CSYIIPGLASNEQFF
few	NA	TRBV7-2	TRBJ2-3	TGTGCCAGCAGCGTAACCTTACCCGGGACATTGGCAGATACGCAGTATTTT	CASSVTLPGTLADTQYF
NA	TRBD1	TRBV6-6	TRBJ2-1	TGTGCCAGCAGTAACCGACAGGGCTATGAGCAGTTCTTC	CASSNRQGYEQFF
NA	TRBD1	TRBV9	TRBJ2-3	TGTGCCAGCAGCACCGGGGACAGCGGCACCACAGATACGCAGTATTTT	CASSTGDSGTTDTQYF
NA	NA	TRBV18	TRBJ2-2	TGTGACAGTACAGAGATACTTAACACCGGGGAGCTGTTTTTT	CDSTEILNTGELFF
many	NA	TRBV29-1	TRBJ2-7	TGCAGCGTTGTGGACGGAACCTACGAGCAGTACTTC	CSVVDGTYEQYF
few	NA	TRBV20-1	TRBJ2-5	TGCAGTGCTAAATTTAGGCACAGGCAAGAGACCCAGTACTTC	CSAKFRHRQETQYF
few	NA	TRBV5-6	TRBJ2-1	TGTGCCAGCAGCATGGTCTACAATGAGCAGTTCTTC	CASSMVYNEQFF
many	NA	TRBV12-3/TRBV12-4	TRBJ1-3	TGTGCCAGCAGTCGAGCTACAGGGTCGGGAAACACCATATATTTT	CASSRATGSGNTIYF
few	NA	TRBV12-5	TRBJ2-7	TGTGCTAGTGGTTGGGTGACTAGGTTTGGGCAGTACTTC	CASGWVTRFGQYF
few	NA	TRBV5-6	TRBJ1-5	TGTGCCAGCAGCTTCCGTTATAGCAATCAGCCCCAGCATTTT	CASSFRYSNQPQHF
NA	NA	TRBV12-3/TRBV12-4	TRBJ1-1	TGTGCCAGCAGTTTTCTGGGGGACACTGAAGCTTTCTTT	CASSFLGDTEAFF
few	TRBD1	TRBV29-1	TRBJ1-2	TGCAGCGTTGAAGATCCCAGGGGGGATGGCTACACCTTC	CSVEDPRGDGYTF
NA	NA	TRBV20-1	TRBJ2-3	TGCAGTGCTAGAGATTCTTACGGTCCCACCACAGATACGCAGTATTTT	CSARDSYGPTTDTQYF
few	NA	TRBV5-1	TRBJ2-5	TGCGCCAGCAGCTTGGGGACACGCAAAGAGACCCAGTACTTC	CASSLGTRKETQYF
NA	TRBD2	TRBV29-1	TRBJ2-3	TGCAGCGGCGGACTAGCGGCCACAGATACGCAGTATTTT	CSGGLAATDTQYF
few	NA	TRBV18	TRBJ2-5	TGTGCCAGCTCGTACGAAAGGACAGCGCCAATGATTGAGACCCAGTACTTC	CASSYERTAPMIETQYF
few	TRBD1	TRBV5-4	TRBJ2-3	TGTGCCAGCAGCTTGGGACCGACAGGGGAGTCGGATACGCAGTATTTT	CASSLGPTGESDTQYF
many	NA	TRBV29-1	TRBJ2-7	TGCAGCGTTGAGAGGGGTTACGAGCAGTACTTC	CSVERGYEQYF
few	NA	TRBV9	TRBJ2-7	TGTGCCAGCAGCGTAGGGGCAGAAACCTACGAGCAGTACTTC	CASSVGAETYEQYF
few	TRBD1	TRBV29-1	TRBJ2-5	TGCAGCATACGACAGGGCAACCAAGAGACCCAGTACTTC	CSIRQGNQETQYF
few	TRBD1	TRBV20-1	TRBJ2-5	TGCAGTGCTAGCGCGACAGGGCTAGAGACCCAGTACTTC	CSASATGLETQYF
NA	TRBD1	TRBV6-5	TRBJ1-1	TGTGCCAGCAGTTACTCGACAGGGAATGAAGCTTTCTTT	CASSYSTGNEAFF
few	NA	TRBV7-8	TRBJ1-2	TGTGCCAGCAGCCAAGCCCTCAGGGCCGGTGGCTACACCTTC	CASSQALRAGGYTF
NA	NA	TRBV7-8	TRBJ1-5	TGTGCCAGCAGCCCCGGGGGGGGGAGGGGTCAGCCCCAGCATTTT	CASSPGGGRGQPQHF
few	TRBD2	TRBV20-1	TRBJ2-7	TGCAGTGCCGGGACTAGCGGTGCCTACGAGCAGTACTTC	CSAGTSGAYEQYF
few	TRBD1	TRBV7-2	TRBJ1-5	TGTGCCAGCAGCTTGGACAGGGTGGAAAGCCAGCCCCAGCATTTT	CASSLDRVESQPQHF
NA	NA	TRBV7-6	TRBJ2-5	TGTGCCAGCAGCTTAGGCCCGCAACAGACCCAGTACTTC	CASSLGPQQTQYF
NA	TRBD1	TRBV20-1	TRBJ2-6	TGCAGTGCTAGAGGCGCTCCGGGACAGGGCTCCTCTGGGGCCAACGTCCTGACTTTC	CSARGAPGQGSSGANVLTF
NA	TRBD2	TRBV2	TRBJ2-7	TGTGCCAGCAGTGATTGGGGAAGGATGGGACTAGACGCCTACGAGCAGTACTTC	CASSDWGRMGLDAYEQYF
few	NA	TRBV12-3/TRBV12-4	TRBJ2-1	TGTGCCAGCAGTTTCGGCGCGGGGGCCCCCCACAATGAGCAGTTCTTC	CASSFGAGAPHNEQFF
few	NA	TRBV24-1	TRBJ1-4	TGTGCCACCAGTGATTCGACAGTTAATGAAAAACTGTTTTTT	CATSDSTVNEKLFF
few	TRBD1	TRBV6-5	TRBJ2-7	TGTGCCAGCAGTTACCCCGGACAGGCATACGAGCAGTACTTC	CASSYPGQAYEQYF
few	TRBD1	TRBV20-1	TRBJ2-5	TGCAGTGCCCGGAACCTCCGGGACAGGGTAGAGACCCAGTACTTC	CSARNLRDRVETQYF
NA	TRBD1	TRBV15	TRBJ2-1	TGTGCCACATCCCGGGACAGGGGCTACAATGAGCAGTTCTTC	CATSRDRGYNEQFF
few	NA	TRBV27	TRBJ2-1	TGTGCCAGCAGTCCAGATACTAGTGCTGTCAATGAGCAGTTCTTC	CASSPDTSAVNEQFF